This TCR beta chain originates from a study of response to subunit inactivated influenza vaccine. Regarding the study as a whole: After each seasonal influenza vaccination, few new T cells are recruited, the authors suggested.

J lost 0 bases, V lost 2 bases, and 5 bases had no gene match. Germline CDR1 SGHTA, CDR2 FQGNSA. This CDR3 has 16 amino acids. In TCRdb, the RT-PCR reads were re-called with MiXCR into one record per CDR3 protein. The sample lists over 650,000 distinct CDR3 sequences; under 20% were seen once. This clonotype was counted between two and nine times. The antigen is unknown. Material: PBMCs from blood, obtained 4 to 6 days after vaccination. The chain carries TRBV7-2 and TRBJ2-7, with 9 bases that match TRBD2. The origin of this receptor is a man between 45 and 60 years old who received an inactivated influenza vaccine. The CDR3 spells CASSLPGLARSYEQYF. The CDR3 nucleotides are TGTGCCAGCAGCTTACCGGGACTAGCCCGCTCCTACGAGCAGTACTTC.